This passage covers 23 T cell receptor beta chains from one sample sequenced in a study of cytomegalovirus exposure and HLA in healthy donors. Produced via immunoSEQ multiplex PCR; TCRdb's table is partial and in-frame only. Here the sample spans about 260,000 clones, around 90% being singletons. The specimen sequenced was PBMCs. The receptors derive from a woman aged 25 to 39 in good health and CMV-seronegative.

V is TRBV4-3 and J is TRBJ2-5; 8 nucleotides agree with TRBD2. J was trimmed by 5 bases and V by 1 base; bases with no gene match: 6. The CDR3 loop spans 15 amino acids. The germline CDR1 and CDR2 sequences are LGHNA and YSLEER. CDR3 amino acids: CASSQGTSIMETQYF. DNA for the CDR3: TGCGCCAGCAGCCAAGGGACTAGCATTATGGAGACCCAGTACTTC.

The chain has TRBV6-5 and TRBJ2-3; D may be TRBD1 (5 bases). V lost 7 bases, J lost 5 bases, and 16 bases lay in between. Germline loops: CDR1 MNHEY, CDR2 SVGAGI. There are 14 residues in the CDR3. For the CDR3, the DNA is TGTGCCAGCATGGTAGCAGGGCCACAAGATACGCAGTATTTT. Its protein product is CASMVAGPQDTQYF.

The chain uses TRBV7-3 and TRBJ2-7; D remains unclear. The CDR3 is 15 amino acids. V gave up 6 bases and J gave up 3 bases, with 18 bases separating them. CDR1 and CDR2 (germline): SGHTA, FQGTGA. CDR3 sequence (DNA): TGTGCCAGCAGTTTCACTAAACCCCTTCGCTACGAGCAGTACTTC. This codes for CASSFTKPLRYEQYF.

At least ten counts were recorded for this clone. The CDR3 DNA reads TGCGCCAGCAGCCAAAATTCGCGGAGTTCTAACTATGGCTACACCTTC. Translated, it gives CASSQNSRSSNYGYTF. V and J are TRBV4-1 and TRBJ1-2; D ambiguous. The germline V gene encodes CDR1 MGHRA and CDR2 YSYEKL. This CDR3 is 16 amino acids long. The germline V and J ends were trimmed by 2 bases and 0 bases, with 13 bases remaining between them.

In DNA, the CDR3 is TGTGCCAGTAGTATTGATCTTACTTACGAGCAGTACTTC. Translation gives CASSIDLTYEQYF. The chain employs TRBV19 and TRBJ2-7; no definite D call. This CDR3 has 13 amino acids. CDR1 LNHDA and CDR2 SQIVND come from the germline V gene (reference sequence). The germline V and J ends were trimmed by 3 bases and 4 bases, with 10 bases remaining between them.

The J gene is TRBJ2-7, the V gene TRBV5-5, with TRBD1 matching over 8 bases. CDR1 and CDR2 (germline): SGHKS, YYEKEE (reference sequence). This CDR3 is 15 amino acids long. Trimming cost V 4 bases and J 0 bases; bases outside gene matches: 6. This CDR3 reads CASSPGTGFSYEQYF. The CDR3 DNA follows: TGTGCCAGCAGCCCCGGGACAGGATTCTCCTACGAGCAGTACTTC. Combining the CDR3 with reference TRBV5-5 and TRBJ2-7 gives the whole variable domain DAGVTQSPTHLIKTRGQQVTLRCSPISGHKSVSWYQQVLGQGPQFIFQYYEKEERGRGNFPDRFSARQFPNYSSELNVNALLLGDSALYLCASSPGTGFSYEQYFGPGTRLTVT.

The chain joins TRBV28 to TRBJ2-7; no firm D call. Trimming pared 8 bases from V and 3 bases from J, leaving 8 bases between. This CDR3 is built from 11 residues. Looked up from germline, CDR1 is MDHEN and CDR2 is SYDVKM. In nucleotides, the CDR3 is TGTGCCAGCCACAGAAACTACGAGCAGTACTTC. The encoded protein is CASHRNYEQYF.

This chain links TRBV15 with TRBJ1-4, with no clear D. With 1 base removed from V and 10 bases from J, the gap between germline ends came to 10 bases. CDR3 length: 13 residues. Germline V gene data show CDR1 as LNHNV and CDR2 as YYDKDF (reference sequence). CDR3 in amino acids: CATSRVPSGKLFF. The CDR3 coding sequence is TGTGCCACCAGCAGAGTCCCCTCGGGAAAACTGTTTTTT.

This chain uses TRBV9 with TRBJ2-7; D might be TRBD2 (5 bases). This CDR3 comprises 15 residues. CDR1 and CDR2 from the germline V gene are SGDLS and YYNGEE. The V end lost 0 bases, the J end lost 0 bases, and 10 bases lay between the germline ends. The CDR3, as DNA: TGTGCCAGCAGCGTAGCAGCGGTTAGCTCCTACGAGCAGTACTTC. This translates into CASSVAAVSSYEQYF.

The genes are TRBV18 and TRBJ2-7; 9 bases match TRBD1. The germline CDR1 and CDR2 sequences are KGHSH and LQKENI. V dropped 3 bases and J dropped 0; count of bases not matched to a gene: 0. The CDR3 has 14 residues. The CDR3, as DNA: TGTGCCAGCTCACCGGGACAGGGCTCCTACGAGCAGTACTTC. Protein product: CASSPGQGSYEQYF.

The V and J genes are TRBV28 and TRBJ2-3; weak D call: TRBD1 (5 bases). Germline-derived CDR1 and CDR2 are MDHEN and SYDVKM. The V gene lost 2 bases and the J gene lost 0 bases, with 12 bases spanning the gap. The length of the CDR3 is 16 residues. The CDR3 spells CASSLTPQGSTDTQYF. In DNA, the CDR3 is TGTGCCAGCAGTTTAACCCCGCAGGGCAGCACAGATACGCAGTATTTT.

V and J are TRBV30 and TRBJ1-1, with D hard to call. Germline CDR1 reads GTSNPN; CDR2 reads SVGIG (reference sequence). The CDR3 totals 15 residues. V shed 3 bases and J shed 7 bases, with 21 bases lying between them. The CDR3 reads CAWSELSGDWGEAFF. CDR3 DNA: TGTGCCTGGAGCGAGTTGAGCGGGGATTGGGGTGAAGCTTTCTTT.

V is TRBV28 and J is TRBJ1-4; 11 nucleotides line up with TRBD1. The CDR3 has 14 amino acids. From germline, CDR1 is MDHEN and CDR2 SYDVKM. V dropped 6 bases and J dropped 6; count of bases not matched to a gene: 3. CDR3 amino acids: CASSPGQGDEKLFF. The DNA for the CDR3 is TGTGCCAGCAGCCCGGGACAGGGGGATGAAAAACTGTTTTTT.

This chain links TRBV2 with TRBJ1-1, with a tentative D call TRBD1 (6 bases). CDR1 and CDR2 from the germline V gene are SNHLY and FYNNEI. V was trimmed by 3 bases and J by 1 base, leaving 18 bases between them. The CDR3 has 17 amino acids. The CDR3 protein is CASSDSTGHLRNTEAFF. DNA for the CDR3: TGTGCCAGCAGTGATAGTACGGGACACTTAAGGAACACTGAAGCTTTCTTT. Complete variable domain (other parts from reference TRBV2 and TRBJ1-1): EPEVTQTPSHQVTQMGQEVILRCVPISNHLYFYWYRQILGQKVEFLVSFYNNEISEKSEIFDDQFSVERPDGSNFTLKIRSTKLEDSAMYFCASSDSTGHLRNTEAFFGQGTRLTVV.

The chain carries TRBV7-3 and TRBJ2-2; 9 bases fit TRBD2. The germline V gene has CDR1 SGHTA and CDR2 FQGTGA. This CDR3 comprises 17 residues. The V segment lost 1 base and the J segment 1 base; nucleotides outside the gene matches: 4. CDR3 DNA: TGTGCCAGCAGCTTAAATCCGACTAGCGGGAACACCGGGGAGCTGTTTTTT. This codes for CASSLNPTSGNTGELFF.

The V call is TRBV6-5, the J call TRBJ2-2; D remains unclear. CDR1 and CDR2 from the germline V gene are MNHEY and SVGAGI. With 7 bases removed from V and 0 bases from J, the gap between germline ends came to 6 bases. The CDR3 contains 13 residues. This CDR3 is CASKKTNTGELFF. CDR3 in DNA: TGTGCCAGCAAAAAAACGAACACCGGGGAGCTGTTTTTT.

For the CDR3, the DNA is TGTGCCAGCAGCTTAGTGACAGCTAACTATGGCTACACCTTC. Protein product: CASSLVTANYGYTF. The chain carries TRBV7-2 and TRBJ1-2; weak D call: TRBD1 (5 bases). CDR1 and CDR2 (germline): SGHTA, FQGNSA. V was clipped by 1 base and J by 0 bases, with 6 bases between them. This CDR3 contains 14 residues.

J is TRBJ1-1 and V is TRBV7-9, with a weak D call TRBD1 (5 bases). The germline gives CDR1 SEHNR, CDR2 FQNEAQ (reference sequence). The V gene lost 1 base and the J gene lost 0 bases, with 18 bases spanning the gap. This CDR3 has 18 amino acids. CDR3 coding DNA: TGTGCCAGCAGCTTAGTTAAGCAGGGAAAGTCCATGAACACTGAAGCTTTCTTT. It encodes CASSLVKQGKSMNTEAFF.

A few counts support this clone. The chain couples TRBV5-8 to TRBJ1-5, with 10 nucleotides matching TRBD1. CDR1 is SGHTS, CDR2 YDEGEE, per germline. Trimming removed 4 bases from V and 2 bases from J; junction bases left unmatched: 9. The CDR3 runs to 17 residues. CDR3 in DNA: TGTGCCAGCAGCCCGGGACAGGGGAGTTACGGCAATCAGCCCCAGCATTTT. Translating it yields CASSPGQGSYGNQPQHF.

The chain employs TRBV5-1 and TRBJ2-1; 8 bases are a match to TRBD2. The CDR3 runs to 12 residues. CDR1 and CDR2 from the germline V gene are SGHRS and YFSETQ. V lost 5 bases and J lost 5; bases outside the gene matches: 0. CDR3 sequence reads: CASRTSDNEQFF. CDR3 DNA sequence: TGCGCCAGCAGGACTAGCGACAATGAGCAGTTCTTC.

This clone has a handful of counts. CDR3 loop: CATGVPTQYF. As DNA, the CDR3 is TGTGCCACCGGAGTTCCCACGCAGTATTTT. The rearrangement uses TRBV15 and TRBJ2-3; no clear D. The CDR3 runs 10 residues. Germline CDR1 is LNHNV and CDR2 is YYDKDF (reference sequence). The germline V and J ends were trimmed by 8 bases and 9 bases, with 9 bases remaining between them.

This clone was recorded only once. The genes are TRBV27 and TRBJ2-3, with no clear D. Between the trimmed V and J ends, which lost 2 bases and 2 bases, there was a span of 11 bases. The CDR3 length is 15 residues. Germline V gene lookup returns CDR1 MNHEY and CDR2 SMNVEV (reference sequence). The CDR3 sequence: CASSLRSPPTDTQYF. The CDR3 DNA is TGTGCCAGCAGTTTAAGGAGCCCCCCCACAGATACGCAGTATTTT.

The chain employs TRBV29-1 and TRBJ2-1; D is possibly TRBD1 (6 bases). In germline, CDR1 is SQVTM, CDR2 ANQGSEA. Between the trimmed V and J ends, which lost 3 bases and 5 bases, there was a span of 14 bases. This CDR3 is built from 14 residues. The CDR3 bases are TGCAGCGTTGACAGGGGTAACTACCACAATGAGCAGTTCTTC. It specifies CSVDRGNYHNEQFF.